This TCR beta chain was sequenced in a study of T-cell memory formation after mild COVID-19. Overall study context: Among the donors, TCR clusters were largely specific to each donor.

UMIs and sample barcodes were carried by the TCR alpha and TCR beta cDNA libraries that 5'RACE produced using constant-segment primers. TCRdb re-called the 5' RACE reads through MiXCR, storing one row per CDR3 protein. This repertoire shows 200,000 to 250,000 distinct CDR3 sequences, 9.5% found once; its top ten account for 3% to 4.5%. CDR1 SGHTA and CDR2 FQGTGA come from the germline V gene. CDR3 length: 16 amino acids. Losses at the gene ends were 2 bases for V and 2 bases for J; bases not matched to a gene: 4. In this sample, this clonotype turned up many times. This receptor was identified in a man between 18 and 29 years old who had mild COVID-19 (a few samples of this study predate the infection). Cell type and time point are not known. The chain combines TRBV7-3 with TRBJ2-3, with 10 bases matching TRBD1. Sample: PBMCs or a T cell subset sorted from them (not recorded which). In DNA form, the CDR3 reads TGTGCCAGCAGCTTATCCGGGACAGGGGTCACAGATACGCAGTATTTT. This sequence encodes CASSLSGTGVTDTQYF.